Included here is one TCR beta chain sequence, with context. The sample originates from a study of blood T cell repertoires in COVID-19. Study in general: The cDNA or gDNA used as material had been derived from T cells, B-cell-depleted T cells, or PBMCs.

TCRdb's table, derived via immunoSEQ multiplex PCR, lists solely in-frame clones and lacks some. This sample yields a few hundred thousand clones, of which approximately 90% are seen a single time; under 6.5% belongs to the top ten. Participants came from some 26 US areas, aged roughly 18 to 89 years. CDR3 length: 13 residues. Germline CDR1 reads KGHSH; CDR2 reads LQKENI. V lost 3 bases, J lost 8 bases, and 5 bases stayed unmatched. Sequencing input: PBMCs or T cells enriched from blood (not recorded which). The chain uses TRBV18 and TRBJ1-2; the match to TRBD1 covers 8 bases. The TCR sequence derives from a woman in her 30s who had recovered from COVID-19. CDR3 bases: TGTGCCAGCTCACCGGACAGGGCAACAGGCTACACCTTC. Its translation: CASSPDRATGYTF.